The TCR beta chain described here comes from a study of cytomegalovirus exposure and HLA in healthy donors. Findings and caveats of the study: When a later analysis was performed, an Asian-associated ancestry cluster reportedly had fewer N-insertions than the roughly 730-donor mean. Cytomegalovirus status was reportedly diagnosed by the classifier with high sensitivity and specificity. Analysis was carried out at a later point, and it linked a missense DCLRE1C variant to TCR beta V- and J-gene trimming. Highly shared variants forming one cluster were likely a sequencing artifact.

In regard to this clone: Its matching antigen is unknown.

Germline lookup yields CDR1 SNHLY and CDR2 FYNNEI. The CDR3 has 12 amino acids. 13 Jbeta primers and 60 Vbeta primers were used for the PCR. Libraries were prepared by immunoSEQ multiplex PCR; TCRdb keeps only in-frame clonotypes and omits some of them. The sample includes approximately 160,000 clones, 60% to 85% of them seen just once. This chain links TRBV2 with TRBJ2-5; tentatively, D is TRBD1 (6 bases). The DNA end favors TRBJ2-7, so the J call may be wrong. This receptor was identified in a woman between 45 and 65 years old in good health and CMV-seropositive. The sequencing input was PBMCs. CDR3 region: CASSLQGYEQYF. The CDR3 bases are TGTGCCAGCAGTTTACAGGGCTACGAGCAGTACTTC.